This T cell receptor (beta chain) was captured by sequencing in a study of blood T cells in healthy people across ages. Notes on the study in general: The fall in TCR beta diversity per million T cells was roughly linear with age.

The CDR3 has 15 amino acids. From germline, CDR1 is SGHRS and CDR2 YFSETQ. With 4 bases removed from V and 5 bases from J, the gap between germline ends came to 19 bases. Healthy Russian Caucasian donors spanned ages about 6 to 95 years. This clonotype was detected a few times. The antigen is undetermined. Together with a sample-barcoded 5' primer, a J-beta primer mix was included in a second PCR lasting about 7 to 11 cycles. A single record per CDR3 protein comes from TCRdb applying MiXCR to the 5' RACE reads. Seen here are roughly 2 million distinct CDR3 sequences, 40% to 55% observed once, and the top ten hold around 2.1%.

The TCR sequence derives from a woman in her forties in good health. Specimen: blood. The genes are TRBV5-1 and TRBJ2-7, with D perhaps TRBD1 (5 bases). CDR3 residues: CASSLVGAGNHEQYF. Here the CDR3 DNA reads TGCGCCAGCAGCCTAGTAGGGGCAGGGAACCACGAGCAGTACTTC.